A selection of T cell receptor beta chains follows, all from one sample in a study of blood T cell repertoires in COVID-19. Assay used: immunoSEQ multiplex PCR; TCRdb lists only in-frame clones, some missing. This table holds fewer than 85,000 clones, around 85% found once. Source material: peripheral blood. All receptors come from a man aged 60-69 years with acute or convalescent COVID-19. The CDR3 runs from the conserved cysteine through the conserved F or W. A D gene is named only where the DNA matches it firmly. For some rows the clone size is stated as once, few or many, or as a class when expanded; others skip it.

CDR3 protein: CASSLQGSNTEAFF; CDR3 DNA: TGTGCCAGCAGCCTCCAGGGGTCGAACACTGAAGCTTTCTTT; V gene: TRBV3-1/TRBV3-2; CDR3 length: 14; J gene: TRBJ1-1; clone size: -; D gene: -
CDR3 protein: CASSPLTAYSNQPQHF; CDR3 DNA: TGTGCCAGCAGTCCCCTAACAGCATATAGCAATCAGCCCCAGCATTTT; V gene: TRBV27; CDR3 length: 16; J gene: TRBJ1-5; clone size: -; D gene: -
CDR3 protein: CASSEGWPNSPLHF; CDR3 DNA: TGTGCCAGCAGCGAGGGTTGGCCAAATTCACCCCTCCACTTT; V gene: TRBV11-2; CDR3 length: 14; J gene: TRBJ1-6; clone size: -; D gene: -
CDR3 protein: CASNLVGVGNSPLHF; CDR3 DNA: TGTGCCAGCAACCTCGTAGGGGTTGGGAATTCACCCCTCCACTTT; V gene: TRBV27; CDR3 length: 15; J gene: TRBJ1-6; clone size: -; D gene: -
CDR3 protein: CASSQGQATNEKLFF; CDR3 DNA: TGCGCCAGCAGCCAGGGACAGGCAACTAATGAAAAACTGTTTTTT; V gene: TRBV5-1; CDR3 length: 15; J gene: TRBJ1-4; clone size: once; D gene: TRBD1
CDR3 protein: CASSASGQGNQPQHF; CDR3 DNA: TGTGCCAGCAGCGCGTCGGGACAGGGAAATCAGCCCCAGCATTTT; V gene: TRBV9; CDR3 length: 15; J gene: TRBJ1-5; clone size: -; D gene: TRBD1
CDR3 protein: CASSQGRRSVEQFF; CDR3 DNA: TGCGCCAGCAGCCAAGGTAGACGTAGCGTTGAGCAGTTCTTC; V gene: TRBV4-3; CDR3 length: 14; J gene: TRBJ2-1; clone size: -; D gene: -
CDR3 protein: CASSSTGGNQPQHF; CDR3 DNA: TGTGCCAGCAGCTCGACAGGGGGTAATCAGCCCCAGCATTTT; V gene: TRBV7-8; CDR3 length: 14; J gene: TRBJ1-5; clone size: -; D gene: TRBD1
CDR3 protein: CASSQLVAGGTDTQYF; CDR3 DNA: TGTGCCAGCAGCCAATTGGTAGCGGGGGGCACAGATACGCAGTATTTT; V gene: TRBV3-1/TRBV3-2; CDR3 length: 16; J gene: TRBJ2-3; clone size: -; D gene: TRBD2
CDR3 protein: CASSQERSLASGGYNEQFF; CDR3 DNA: TGTGCCAGCAGCCAAGAACGGTCCCTCGCTAGCGGGGGTTACAATGAGCAGTTCTTC; V gene: TRBV3-1/TRBV3-2; CDR3 length: 19; J gene: TRBJ2-1; clone size: -; D gene: TRBD2
CDR3 protein: CASSSGGEQYF; CDR3 DNA: TGTGCCAGCAGTTCCGGGGGCGAGCAGTACTTC; V gene: TRBV6-2/TRBV6-3; CDR3 length: 11; J gene: TRBJ2-7; clone size: -; D gene: -
CDR3 protein: CASSETSFEQFF; CDR3 DNA: TGTGCCAGCAGCGAAACTAGCTTTGAGCAGTTCTTC; V gene: TRBV2; CDR3 length: 12; J gene: TRBJ2-1; clone size: once; D gene: -
CDR3 protein: CASSLVGFTEKYGYTF; CDR3 DNA: TGTGCCAGCAGCTTGGTTGGGTTCACAGAAAAGTATGGCTACACCTTC; V gene: TRBV5-4; CDR3 length: 16; J gene: TRBJ1-2; clone size: -; D gene: -